This passage covers 31 T cell receptor beta chains from one sample sequenced in a study of beta chain features in type 1 diabetes (dated by TCRdb to the late 2010s). Libraries were prepared through the immunoSEQ multiplex PCR assay. The entire amount of isolated RNA was reverse transcribed using the High Capacity cDNA Reverse Transcription Kit, so the sequenced TCRB transcripts were expressed ones. TCRdb stores this immuneACCESS table with in-frame sequences only. Part of the clones is absent; in the studies checked, under half of the shortfall reflects unresolved V genes, and no reason is known for the rest. The sample records 25,000 or so clones, more than 60% of which are singletons. Under 2.5% of the sample belongs to the ten largest clones. The sequencing sample was made of Tregs from blood. The sample's cell subset or site label is to be understood as: regulatory CD4+ T cells. These receptors came from a woman between 40 and 50 years old in good health.

The V and J genes are TRBV29-1 and TRBJ2-7; TRBD1 matches at 9 bases. Germline CDR1 and CDR2: SQVTM and ANQGSEA. The CDR3 runs to 13 residues. J lost 3 bases, V lost 5 bases, and 5 bases had no gene match. CDR3 sequence reads: CSVIGQGIYEQYF. The CDR3 coding sequence is TGCAGCGTTATCGGACAGGGGATCTACGAGCAGTACTTC.

The CDR3 here is CASSNRAIYYGYTF. DNA for the CDR3: TGTGCCAGCAGTAACAGGGCCATATACTATGGCTACACCTTC. The rearrangement links TRBV2 to TRBJ1-2, with TRBD1 as a possible D gene (6 bases). CDR1 and CDR2 from the germline V gene are SNHLY and FYNNEI. This CDR3 has 14 residues. V was shortened by 5 bases and J by 3 bases, with 13 bases between the two germline ends.

This clone was detected a few times. The genes are TRBV18 and TRBJ1-1; 9 bases map to TRBD1. The CDR3 spans 14 residues. The trim removed 3 bases at V and 8 bases at J, leaving 7 bases unmatched. Germline V gene lookup returns CDR1 KGHSH and CDR2 LQKENI. CDR3 protein: CASSPRGTGGEAFF. The CDR3 nucleotides read TGTGCCAGCTCACCCCGAGGAACAGGGGGCGAAGCTTTCTTT. Combining the CDR3 with reference TRBV18 and TRBJ1-1 gives the whole variable domain NAGVMQNPRHLVRRRGQEARLRCSPMKGHSHVYWYRQLPEEGLKFMVYLQKENIIDESGMPKERFSAEFPKEGPSILRIQQVVRGDSAAYFCASSPRGTGGEAFFGQGTRLTVV.

This clone was seen more than once but under ten times. The chain carries TRBV29-1 and TRBJ2-2; D possibly corresponds to TRBD1 (5 bases). V lost 4 bases to trimming and J lost 6 bases, with 6 bases between them. This CDR3 has 11 residues. Germline CDR1 and CDR2: SQVTM and ANQGSEA. The CDR3 nucleotides are TGCAGCGTTGCAGGGCCCGGGGAGCTGTTTTTT. This sequence encodes CSVAGPGELFF.

The genes are TRBV19 and TRBJ2-7, with D tentatively TRBD2 (5 bases). CDR1 and CDR2 from the germline V gene are LNHDA and SQIVND (reference sequence). The CDR3 is 13 amino acids. V shed 3 bases and J shed 2 bases, with 8 bases lying between them. This CDR3 reads CASSITGTYEQYF. CDR3 nucleotides: TGTGCCAGTAGTATCACGGGGACCTACGAGCAGTACTTC.

V gene TRBV25-1 combines with J gene TRBJ2-1, with 15 bases lining up with TRBD2. CDR3 length: 18 residues. Germline V CDR1 and CDR2: MGHDK, SYGVNS. Unmatched junction bases numbered 15, after V lost 4 bases and J lost 11 bases. The CDR3 DNA sequence: TGTGCCAGCAGTGGGTTCACAAGGACTAGCGGGGGGGGCTATAAGCAGTTCTTC. It specifies CASSGFTRTSGGGYKQFF.

This clone was detected once. The rearrangement uses TRBV11-2 and TRBJ1-4; no clear D gene. The length of the CDR3 is 16 residues. Germline V gene sequence: CDR1 SGHAT, CDR2 FQNNGV. V was shortened by 0 bases and J by 3 bases, with 11 bases between the two germline ends. The CDR3 DNA follows: TGTGCCAGCAGCTTAGAGGCGGGGTCCGCTAATGAAAAACTGTTTTTT. This encodes CASSLEAGSANEKLFF. The full variable domain, in which reference TRBV11-2 and TRBJ1-4 provide the parts outside the CDR3, is EAGVAQSPRYKIIEKRQSVAFWCNPISGHATLYWYQQILGQGPKLLIQFQNNGVVDDSQLPKDRFSAERLKGVDSTLKIQPAKLEDSAVYLCASSLEAGSANEKLFFGSGTQLSVL.

This clone was seen only a few times. V gene TRBV6-5 combines with J gene TRBJ2-7; 7 bases are shared with TRBD1. Germline-derived CDR1 and CDR2 are MNHEY and SVGAGI. After removal of 6 bases from V and 3 bases from J, the junction contained 8 bases not matched to a gene. CDR3 length: 14 amino acids. DNA of the CDR3: TGTGCCAGCAGGAGGGGGACAGTCGACTACGAGCAGTACTTC. It yields the protein CASRRGTVDYEQYF.

J is TRBJ2-5 and V is TRBV2; the match to TRBD2 covers 7 bases. CDR3 length equals 13 residues. Trimming cost V 2 bases and J 11 bases; bases outside gene matches: 8. The V gene's germline CDR1 is SNHLY and CDR2 FYNNEI. This CDR3 reads CASSESRRGSQYF. CDR3 sequence (DNA): TGTGCCAGCAGTGAAAGTCGGCGGGGGTCACAGTACTTC.

This chain uses TRBV7-6 with TRBJ2-7; TRBD2 matches at 7 bases. Germline V gene lookup returns CDR1 SGHVS and CDR2 FNYEAQ. The CDR3 consists of 14 residues. Germline trimming cut 5 bases from V and 1 base from J; bases unmatched to any gene: 5. The CDR3 nucleotides read TGTGCCAGCAGCGCTAGCGGCTCTTCCTACGAGCAGTACTTC. Translated, it gives CASSASGSSYEQYF.

This sequence joins TRBV5-1 and TRBJ2-7; maybe TRBD2 (5 bases). Germline V lookup: CDR1 SGHRS, CDR2 YFSETQ. The CDR3 consists of 13 residues. V lost 5 bases, J lost 2 bases, and 11 bases lay in between. The CDR3, as DNA: TGCGCCAGCAGGTCCGGGGAAGCCTACGAGCAGTACTTC. Its translation: CASRSGEAYEQYF.

J is TRBJ1-2 and V is TRBV10-2; D is unresolved. Germline V gives CDR1 WSHSY, CDR2 SAAADI. The CDR3 contains 15 residues. V was pared by 4 bases and J by 4 bases, with 16 bases between. The CDR3 loop reads CASSAAEAGSYGYTF. CDR3 nucleotides: TGCGCCAGCAGTGCCGCCGAGGCGGGGAGCTATGGCTACACCTTC.

The V call is TRBV18, the J call TRBJ1-2; 7 positions match TRBD1. J was trimmed by 8 bases and V by 3 bases; bases with no gene match: 18. Germline CDR1 reads KGHSH; CDR2 reads LQKENI. The CDR3 spans 17 residues. The CDR3 is CASSPSRSRGPRGGYTF. CDR3 nucleotides: TGTGCCAGCTCACCTTCTCGGAGTCGAGGGCCCAGGGGGGGCTACACCTTC.

The gene calls are TRBV10-3 and TRBJ2-6; 8 positions match TRBD1. J lost 9 bases, V lost 6 bases, and 10 bases had no gene match. This CDR3 has 15 residues. Germline loops: CDR1 ENHRY, CDR2 SYGVKD. Written as DNA, the CDR3 is TGTGCCATCAGGGATGCAGACAGGGGTGACAACGTCCTGACTTTC. Translated, it gives CAIRDADRGDNVLTF.

This clone came up a few times. V gene TRBV29-1 combines with J gene TRBJ1-1; D not certain. This CDR3 contains 12 residues. Germline lookup yields CDR1 SQVTM and CDR2 ANQGSEA. The CDR3 DNA sequence: TGCACGAGCGGAGGGATCAACACTGAAGCTTTCTTT. Its protein is CTSGGINTEAFF.

This chain links TRBV6-5 with TRBJ2-5; 8 bases match TRBD1. CDR1 is MNHEY, CDR2 SVGAGI, per germline. The CDR3 is 14 residues long. J lost 4 bases, V lost 0 bases, and 1 base had no gene match. CDR3 in DNA: TGTGCCAGCAGTTACTCGACAGGGGTAGAGACCCAGTACTTC. Its translation is CASSYSTGVETQYF.

The chain employs TRBV5-1 and TRBJ2-5; TRBD1 matches at 7 bases. The CDR3 totals 13 residues. J gave up 4 bases and V 4 bases, and 4 bases lay outside the gene matches. Looked up from germline, CDR1 is SGHRS and CDR2 is YFSETQ. CDR3 nucleotides: TGCGCCAGCAGCGGAGACAGGGCAGAGACCCAGTACTTC. Amino acid sequence: CASSGDRAETQYF.

The chain employs TRBV19 and TRBJ1-1; D is ambiguous. CDR1 and CDR2 from the germline V gene are LNHDA and SQIVND (reference sequence). V was pared by 2 bases and J by 0 bases, with 19 bases between. The CDR3 covers 18 residues. CDR3: CASSISFGLSGVNTEAFF. The CDR3 DNA reads as TGTGCCAGTAGTATATCGTTCGGACTCAGTGGAGTGAACACTGAAGCTTTCTTT.

The chain couples TRBV5-1 to TRBJ2-5, with D perhaps matching TRBD2 (6 bases). Per germline, CDR1 SGHRS and CDR2 YFSETQ. V lost 3 bases and J 7 bases, leaving 16 bases between the germline ends. This CDR3 is 14 amino acids long. The CDR3 reads CASSWGDSLGTQYF. Here the CDR3 DNA reads TGCGCCAGCAGCTGGGGGGACTCCCTGGGGACCCAGTACTTC.

In its sample, this clone was seen a few times. The genes are TRBV9 and TRBJ1-4; a possible D gene is TRBD1 (6 bases). With 4 bases removed from V and 7 bases from J, the gap between germline ends came to 20 bases. CDR1 and CDR2 (germline): SGDLS, YYNGEE. The CDR3 has 16 amino acids. The CDR3 nucleotides read TGTGCCAGCAGCCCCGACCGGGACATTTGGACTGAAAAACTGTTTTTT. This encodes CASSPDRDIWTEKLFF.

This clone was picked up a small number of times. The V gene is TRBV13, the J gene TRBJ2-7; 7 bases map to TRBD1. Trimming cost V 4 bases and J 9 bases; bases outside gene matches: 18. The CDR3 runs to 16 residues. The germline gives CDR1 PRHDT, CDR2 FYEKMQ (reference sequence). The CDR3, as DNA: TGTGCCAGCAGCTCCCTACGTGAAGGGGGCAGGGGTGGGCAGTACTTC. Translating gives CASSSLREGGRGGQYF.

The chain combines TRBV7-9 with TRBJ2-5; tentative D call: TRBD2 (7 bases). From germline, CDR1 is SEHNR and CDR2 FQNEAQ (reference sequence). Trimming pared 4 bases from V and 4 bases from J, leaving 16 bases between. The CDR3 is 15 residues long. CDR3 sequence: CASSSPRGARETQYF. As DNA, the CDR3 is TGTGCCAGCAGCTCACCTCGGGGGGCGCGAGAGACCCAGTACTTC.

The chain has TRBV18 and TRBJ2-6, with D uncertain. The V and J ends lost 5 bases and 2 bases respectively, with 10 bases between them. CDR3 size: 15 residues. Germline V gene data show CDR1 as KGHSH and CDR2 as LQKENI. CDR3 region: CASSSSSAGANVLTF. The DNA for the CDR3 is TGTGCCAGCTCATCCTCTAGTGCTGGGGCCAACGTCCTGACTTTC.

This clone was seen only once. The chain recombines TRBV6-4 with TRBJ2-1; D gene ambiguous. Germline CDR1 reads MRHNA; CDR2 reads SNTAGT. V was trimmed by 11 bases and J by 5 bases, leaving 22 bases between them. This CDR3 is built from 15 residues. The CDR3 nucleotides read TGTGCCCCTCGGCCACGGAACTACCGACACAATGAGCAGTTCTTC. Amino acid sequence: CAPRPRNYRHNEQFF.

The chain couples TRBV6-6 to TRBJ1-1; perhaps TRBD1 as D (6 bases). Germline CDR1 MNHNY, CDR2 SVGAGI (reference sequence). The CDR3 has 10 amino acids. V dropped 10 bases and J dropped 10 bases, with 13 bases sitting between them. The CDR3 DNA follows: TGTGCCACTCTTAACAGGGTAGCTTTCTTT. Protein: CATLNRVAFF.

The sample holds one count of this clone. The V and J genes are TRBV5-1 and TRBJ1-2; possibly TRBD1 for D (5 bases). Germline CDR1 is SGHRS and CDR2 is YFSETQ. The ends were cut back, 5 bases at V and 3 bases at J, with 17 bases in the middle. The CDR3 is 15 amino acids. The CDR3 reads CASSSDGVGHYGYTF. The DNA of the CDR3 is TGCGCCAGCAGTTCTGACGGCGTGGGGCACTATGGCTACACCTTC.

This chain connects TRBV6-6 to TRBJ1-3; possible D gene TRBD1, 5 bases. V lost 10 bases, J lost 0 bases, and 16 bases lay in between. This CDR3 has 15 amino acids. Germline loops: CDR1 MNHNY, CDR2 SVGAGI (reference sequence). The CDR3 loop is CATKGMGLSGNTIYF. CDR3 DNA: TGTGCCACCAAGGGGATGGGACTCTCTGGAAACACCATATATTTT.

Comments on this clone: It is unclear where the CDR3 begins or ends on the DNA, so no DNA is shown, and the CDR3 is as TCRdb lists it. This chain uses TRBV10-3 with TRBJ1-2; no check of the table's D call, TRBD1, against the DNA was made. In germline, CDR1 is ENHRY, CDR2 SYGVKD. The CDR3 has 13 residues if both end residues are counted. The CDR3 protein is CATGWGQGIKSTF.

The chain joins TRBV10-3 to TRBJ2-2, with 12 nucleotides matching TRBD2. In germline, CDR1 is ENHRY, CDR2 SYGVKD. The CDR3 is 17 residues long. The ends lost 5 bases at V and 2 bases at J; junction bases unmatched: 6. CDR3 residues: CAISRTSGATNTGELFF. The CDR3 DNA sequence: TGTGCCATCAGTCGGACTAGCGGGGCAACCAACACCGGGGAGCTGTTTTTT.

This clone was picked up one time. CDR3 in amino acids: CASSPRGSRQFF. CDR3 coding DNA: TGTGCCAGCAGCCCAAGGGGCAGCAGGCAGTTCTTC. The chain carries TRBV9 and TRBJ2-1; D might be TRBD1 (5 bases). CDR1 is SGDLS and CDR2 is YYNGEE in the germline V gene. V shed 4 bases and J shed 12 bases, with 14 bases lying between them. The CDR3 loop spans 12 amino acids.

A single count supports this clone. This sequence joins TRBV6-5 and TRBJ2-5; D is perhaps TRBD2 (5 bases). Germline V gene lookup returns CDR1 MNHEY and CDR2 SVGAGI. The CDR3 has 15 residues. The ends were cut back, 7 bases at V and 4 bases at J, with 19 bases in the middle. The CDR3 nucleotides are TGTGCCAGCACCCCCGTTCGGGGTTCGGGAGAGACCCAGTACTTC. This translates into CASTPVRGSGETQYF.